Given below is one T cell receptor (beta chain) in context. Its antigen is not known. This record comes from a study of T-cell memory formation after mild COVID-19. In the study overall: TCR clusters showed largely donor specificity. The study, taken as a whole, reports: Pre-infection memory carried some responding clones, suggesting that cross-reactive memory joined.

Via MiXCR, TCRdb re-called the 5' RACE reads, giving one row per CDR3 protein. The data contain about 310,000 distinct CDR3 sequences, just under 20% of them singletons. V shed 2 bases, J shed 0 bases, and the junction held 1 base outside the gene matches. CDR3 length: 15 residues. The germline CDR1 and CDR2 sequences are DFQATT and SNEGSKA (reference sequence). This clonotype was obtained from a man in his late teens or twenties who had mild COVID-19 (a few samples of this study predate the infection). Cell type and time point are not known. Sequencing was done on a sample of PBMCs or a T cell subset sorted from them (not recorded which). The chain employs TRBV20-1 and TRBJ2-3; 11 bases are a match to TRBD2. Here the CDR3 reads CSARLAGGSTDTQYF. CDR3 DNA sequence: TGCAGTGCTAGATTAGCGGGGGGGAGCACAGATACGCAGTATTTT.